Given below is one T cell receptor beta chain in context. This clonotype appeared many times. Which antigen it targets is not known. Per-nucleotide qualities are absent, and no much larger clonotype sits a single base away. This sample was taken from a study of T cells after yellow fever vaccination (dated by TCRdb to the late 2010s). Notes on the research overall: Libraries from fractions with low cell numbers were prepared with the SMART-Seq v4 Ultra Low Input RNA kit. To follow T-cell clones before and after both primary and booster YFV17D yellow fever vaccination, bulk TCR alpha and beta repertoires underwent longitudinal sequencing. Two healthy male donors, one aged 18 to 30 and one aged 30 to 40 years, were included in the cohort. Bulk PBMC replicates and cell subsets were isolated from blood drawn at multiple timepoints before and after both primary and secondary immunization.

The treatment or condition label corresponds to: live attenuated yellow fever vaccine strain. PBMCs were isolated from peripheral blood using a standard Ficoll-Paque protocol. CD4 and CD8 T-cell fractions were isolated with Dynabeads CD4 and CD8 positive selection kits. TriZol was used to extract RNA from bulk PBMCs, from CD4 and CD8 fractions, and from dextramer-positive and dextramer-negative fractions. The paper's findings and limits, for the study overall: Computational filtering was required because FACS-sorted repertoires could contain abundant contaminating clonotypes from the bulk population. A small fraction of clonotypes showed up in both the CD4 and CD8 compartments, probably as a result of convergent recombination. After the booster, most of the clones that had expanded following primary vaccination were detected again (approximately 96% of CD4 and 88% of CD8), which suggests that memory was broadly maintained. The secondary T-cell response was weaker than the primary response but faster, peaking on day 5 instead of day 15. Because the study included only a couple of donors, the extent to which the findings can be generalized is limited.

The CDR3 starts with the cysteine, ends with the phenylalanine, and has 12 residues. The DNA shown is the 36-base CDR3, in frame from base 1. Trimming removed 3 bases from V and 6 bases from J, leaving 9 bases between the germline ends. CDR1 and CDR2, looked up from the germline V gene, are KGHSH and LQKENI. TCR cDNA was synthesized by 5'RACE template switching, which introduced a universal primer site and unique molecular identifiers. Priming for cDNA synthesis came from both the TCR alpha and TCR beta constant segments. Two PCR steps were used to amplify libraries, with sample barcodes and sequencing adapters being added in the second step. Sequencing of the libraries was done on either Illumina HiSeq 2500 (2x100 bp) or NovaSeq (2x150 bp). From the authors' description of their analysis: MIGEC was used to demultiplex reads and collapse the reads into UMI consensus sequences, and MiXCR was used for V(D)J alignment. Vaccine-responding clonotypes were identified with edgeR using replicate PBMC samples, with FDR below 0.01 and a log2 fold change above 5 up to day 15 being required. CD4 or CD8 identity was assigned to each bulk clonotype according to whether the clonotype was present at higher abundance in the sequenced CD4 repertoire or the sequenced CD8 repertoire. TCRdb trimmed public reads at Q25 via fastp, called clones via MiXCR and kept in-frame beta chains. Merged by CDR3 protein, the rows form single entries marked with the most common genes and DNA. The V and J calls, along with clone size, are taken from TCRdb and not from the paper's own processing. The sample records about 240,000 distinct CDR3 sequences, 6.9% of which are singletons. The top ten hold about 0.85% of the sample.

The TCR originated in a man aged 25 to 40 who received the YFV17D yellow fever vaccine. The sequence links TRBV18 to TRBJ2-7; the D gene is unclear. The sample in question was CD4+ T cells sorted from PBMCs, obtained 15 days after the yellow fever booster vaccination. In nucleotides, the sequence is TGTGCCAGCTCACCCCCCATGAGCGAGCAGTACTTC. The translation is CASSPPMSEQYF.